The 16 T cell receptor beta chains below come from one sample, sequenced in a study of beta chain features in type 1 diabetes (dated by TCRdb to between 2017 and 2018). Library creation used the immunoSEQ multiplex PCR assay. The High Capacity cDNA Reverse Transcription Kit was used to reverse transcribe all of the isolated RNA, meaning that expressed TCRB transcripts were what got sequenced. TCRdb holds this immuneACCESS table with in-frame rearrangements only. Some clones are missing; in checked studies, unresolved V genes explain under half, and the rest has no known cause. The sample table shows under 450,000 clones, and roughly 14% are seen once. The ten largest clones capture roughly 0.036% of the sample. Sample: naive CD4+ T cells from blood. According to the study, the label for this sample's cell subset or site signals: true naive CD4+ T cells. All receptors derive from a man between 25 and 39 years old in good health.

The gene calls are TRBV2 and TRBJ1-1, with D perhaps TRBD1 (6 bases). This CDR3 is built from 13 residues. Looked up from germline, CDR1 is SNHLY and CDR2 is FYNNEI. Trimming shortened V by 8 bases and J by 0 bases, and 10 bases separated the two germline ends. The CDR3 nucleotides are TGTGCCAGCTGTAGGACAGTGAACACTGAAGCTTTCTTT. This codes for CASCRTVNTEAFF.

This sequence joins TRBV25-1 and TRBJ2-5; weak D call: TRBD1 (5 bases). The germline V gene has CDR1 MGHDK and CDR2 SYGVNS. The length of the CDR3 is 15 residues. V lost 10 bases and J lost 4, with 22 bases in between. CDR3 sequence: CATQRPGPFSETQYF. Written as DNA, the CDR3 is TGTGCCACCCAGCGTCCAGGGCCTTTCTCAGAGACCCAGTACTTC.

This clone was detected only a few times. The V and J genes are TRBV2 and TRBJ2-5; 9 bases are a match to TRBD1. The CDR3 length is 14 residues. Germline trimming cut 6 bases from V and 2 bases from J; bases unmatched to any gene: 4. The germline V gene encodes CDR1 SNHLY and CDR2 FYNNEI. The CDR3 nucleotides read TGTGCCAGCAGGATACAGGGGGCACAAGAGACCCAGTACTTC. Translation: CASRIQGAQETQYF.

This clone was detected a few times. The V gene is TRBV30, the J gene TRBJ1-1; D remains unclear. The V end lost 5 bases, the J end lost 5 bases, and 24 bases lay between the germline ends. This CDR3 spans 16 amino acids. Germline values: CDR1 GTSNPN, CDR2 SVGIG (reference sequence). The CDR3 DNA follows: TGTGCCTGGTTGTCACGGGGTCGAAAAATAAGGACTGAAGCTTTCTTT. It yields the protein CAWLSRGRKIRTEAFF.

V usage is TRBV25-1 and J usage is TRBJ1-6; tentative D call: TRBD1 (5 bases). CDR3 size: 16 residues. The germline V gene encodes CDR1 MGHDK and CDR2 SYGVNS. V was shortened by 6 bases and J by 7 bases, with 19 bases between the two germline ends. CDR3 nucleotides: TGTGCCAGCAGCGAGGGACCGGTGGTCCGAAATTCACCCCTCCACTTT. Translating it yields CASSEGPVVRNSPLHF.

This clone was counted between two and nine times. This CDR3 is CASSLIVGQRAYEQYV. The CDR3 nucleotides read TGTGCCAGCAGCCTGATTGTAGGACAGCGAGCCTACGAGCAGTACGTC. The J gene is TRBJ2-7, the V gene TRBV5-4, with D tentatively TRBD1 (6 bases). Germline loops: CDR1 SGHNT, CDR2 YYREEE (reference sequence). CDR3 length equals 16 residues. The V and J ends lost 4 bases and 2 bases respectively, with 19 bases between them.

The chain employs TRBV29-1 and TRBJ2-5; D not resolved. V lost 4 bases and J lost 6, with 12 bases in between. Germline V gene lookup returns CDR1 SQVTM and CDR2 ANQGSEA. The CDR3 length is 12 residues. CDR3 loop: CSVGPHPQTQYF. In DNA, the CDR3 is TGCAGCGTTGGGCCCCATCCCCAGACCCAGTACTTC.

Only a few counts were recorded for this clone. This chain joins TRBV10-3 and TRBJ2-2; D is possibly TRBD1 or TRBD2 (5 bases each). This CDR3 spans 13 amino acids. Germline CDR1 reads ENHRY; CDR2 reads SYGVKD. Trimming stripped 2 bases from V and 4 bases from J, with 5 bases between. The CDR3 nucleotides read TGTGCCATCAGTGAGGGGGGCACCGGGGAGCTGTTTTTT. Residues: CAISEGGTGELFF.

This clone was seen only a few times. The V and J genes are TRBV7-9 and TRBJ1-6, with D hard to call. Germline CDR1 is SEHNR and CDR2 is FQNEAQ (reference sequence). Trimming pared 10 bases from V and 7 bases from J, leaving 11 bases between. The CDR3 contains 12 residues. CDR3 sequence reads: CAIDVQNSPLHF. The CDR3 nucleotides read TGTGCCATCGACGTCCAAAATTCACCCCTCCACTTT.

This clone was detected a few times. The V and J genes are TRBV30 and TRBJ1-1, with 8 bases matching TRBD1. CDR3 length equals 13 residues. Germline CDR1 and CDR2: GTSNPN and SVGIG (reference sequence). V trimming: 2 bases; J trimming: 3 bases; junction bases outside the gene matches: 2. As DNA, the CDR3 is TGTGCCTGGAGTCCGGACAGGGACACTGAAGCTTTCTTT. Translation gives CAWSPDRDTEAFF.

The rearrangement links TRBV9 to TRBJ2-3, with 7 nucleotides matching TRBD2. The germline gives CDR1 SGDLS, CDR2 YYNGEE. The CDR3 is made up of 15 amino acids. Trimming at V came to 4 bases and at J to 6 bases, leaving 11 bases not matched to a gene. DNA for the CDR3: TGTGCCAGCAGCCCACGGACTAGAGGAGTGGATACGCAGTATTTT. It encodes CASSPRTRGVDTQYF. The full variable domain, its missing parts supplied by reference TRBV9 and TRBJ2-3, is DSGVTQTPKHLITATGQRVTLRCSPRSGDLSVYWYQQSLDQGLQFLIQYYNGEERAKGNILERFSAQQFPDLHSELNLSSLELGDSALYFCASSPRTRGVDTQYFGPGTRLTVL.

This clone occurred a few times. The CDR3 DNA sequence: TGCAGCGTCGACCACAGGGACAACACTGAAGCTTTCTTT. It codes for CSVDHRDNTEAFF. The rearrangement uses TRBV29-1 and TRBJ1-1, with D possibly TRBD1 on 6 matching bases. V gave up 6 bases and J gave up 2 bases, with 13 bases separating them. Germline-derived CDR1 and CDR2 are SQVTM and ANQGSEA. The length of the CDR3 is 13 residues.

This chain links TRBV7-2 with TRBJ1-2; D might be TRBD1 (5 bases). V lost 1 base and J 4 bases, leaving 7 bases between the germline ends. The CDR3 extends over 13 amino acids. CDR1 is SGHTA, CDR2 FQGNSA, per germline. The CDR3 here is CASSLVQAYGYTF. CDR3 sequence (DNA): TGTGCCAGCAGCTTAGTACAGGCCTATGGCTACACCTTC. Using reference TRBV7-2 and TRBJ1-2 for the parts outside the CDR3, the full variable domain is GAGVSQSPSNKVTEKGKDVELRCDPISGHTALYWYRQSLGQGLEFLIYFQGNSAPDKSGLPSDRFSAERTGGSVSTLTIQRTQQEDSAVYLCASSLVQAYGYTFGSGTRLTVV.

V and J are TRBV10-3 and TRBJ2-5; a weak D match, TRBD2 (5 bases). Germline V lookup: CDR1 ENHRY, CDR2 SYGVKD. Between the trimmed V and J ends, which lost 5 bases and 4 bases, there was a span of 14 bases. The CDR3 is 14 amino acids. In nucleotides, the CDR3 is TGTGCCATCAGTCCGCTCCCGGCGGGAGAGACCCAGTACTTC. Encoded protein: CAISPLPAGETQYF.

This clone was seen only a few times. In the same sample, other DNA sequences code for this CDR3. The CDR3, as DNA: TGTGCCAGCAGCCGCCGTGGGGGCACAGATACGCAGTATTTT. It specifies CASSRRGGTDTQYF. The chain joins TRBV6-5 to TRBJ2-3; no clear D. The germline gives CDR1 MNHEY, CDR2 SVGAGI. This CDR3 is 14 amino acids long. The V end lost 6 bases, the J end lost 1 base, and 11 bases lay between the germline ends.

The chain has TRBV4-3 and TRBJ2-1; D is possibly TRBD1 or TRBD2 (6 bases each). Per germline, CDR1 LGHNA and CDR2 YSLEER. Trimming took 2 bases from V and 10 from J, leaving 15 bases between them. CDR3 length: 14 amino acids. The CDR3 bases are TGCGCCAGCAGCCAACCCGCCCGGAGGGGGGAGCAGTTCTTC. Translating gives CASSQPARRGEQFF.